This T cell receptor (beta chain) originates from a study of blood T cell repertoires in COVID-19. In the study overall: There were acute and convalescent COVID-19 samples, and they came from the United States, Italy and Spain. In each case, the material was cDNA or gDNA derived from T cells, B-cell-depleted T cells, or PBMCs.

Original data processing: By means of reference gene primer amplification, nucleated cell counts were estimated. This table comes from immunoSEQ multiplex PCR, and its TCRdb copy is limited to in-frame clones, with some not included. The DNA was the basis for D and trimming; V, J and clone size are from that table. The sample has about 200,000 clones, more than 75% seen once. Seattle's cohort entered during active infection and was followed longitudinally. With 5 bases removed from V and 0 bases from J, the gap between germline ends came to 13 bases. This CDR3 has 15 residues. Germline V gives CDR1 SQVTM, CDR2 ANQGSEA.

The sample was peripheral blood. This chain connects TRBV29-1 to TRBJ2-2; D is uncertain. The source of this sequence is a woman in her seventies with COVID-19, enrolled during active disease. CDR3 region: CSVPDKFSNTGELFF. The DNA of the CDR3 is TGCAGCGTTCCTGACAAGTTCTCGAACACCGGGGAGCTGTTTTTT.